These T cell receptor beta chains were read from a single sample in a study of cytomegalovirus exposure and HLA in healthy donors. The protocol was immunoSEQ multiplex PCR, while the TCRdb copy is restricted to in-frame clones and leaves out a portion. The sample records some 150,000 clones, 70% to 85% being singletons. The material sequenced was PBMCs. These receptor sequences come from a woman aged 30 to 39 in good health and CMV-seronegative. The CDR3 runs from the conserved cysteine through the conserved F or W. The order of the fields is CDR3 DNA, CDR3 protein, V gene, clone size, D gene, J gene. D genes are given only for firm matches. Some rows have no size entry. The others give once, few or many, or a class for an expanded clone.

TGTGCCAGCAGCCTGGAGGCCGGGACTGCCTTATACGAGCAGTACTTC | CASSLEAGTALYEQYF | TRBV5-5 | . | . | TRBJ2-7
TGTGCCAGCAGCTTGTCTACAGGAGGGCTAGGTGAGCAGTACTTC | CASSLSTGGLGEQYF | TRBV5-5 | . | . | TRBJ2-7
TGCGCCAGCAGCTTGGAAGGACAGGGGGCTGCGAATGAGCAGTTCTTC | CASSLEGQGAANEQFF | TRBV5-1 | . | TRBD1 | TRBJ2-1
TGTGCCATCAGTGAGTCGAGCGGGCACAATGAAAAACTGTTTTTT | CAISESSGHNEKLFF | TRBV10-3 | . | . | TRBJ1-4
TGCAGCGGATACAGGGGATCGTACACTGAAGCTTTCTTT | CSGYRGSYTEAFF | TRBV29-1 | . | TRBD1 | TRBJ1-1
TGCGCCAGCAGCCAAGATAGAGGCGGGAGGACTAGCGGGGAGCTGTTTTTT | CASSQDRGGRTSGELFF | TRBV4-1 | few | TRBD2 | TRBJ2-2
TGTGCCAGCAGTCCGACCGGGACAGGGTTTCAGCCCCAGCATTTT | CASSPTGTGFQPQHF | TRBV27 | . | TRBD1 | TRBJ1-5
TGTGCCTGGATTTTTTCAGTGAACACTGAAGCTTTCTTT | CAWIFSVNTEAFF | TRBV30 | . | . | TRBJ1-1
TGTGCCAGCTCCCCCTCGGGGGAGGACTATGGCTACCCCTTC | CASSPSGEDYGYPF | TRBV28 | few | . | TRBJ1-2
TGTGCCAGCAGTGCCGAGTATACCTCCAATGAGCAGTTCTTC | CASSAEYTSNEQFF | TRBV2 | . | . | TRBJ2-1
TGTGCCAGCAGCGCTAGCGGTGCATCCTACGAGCAGTACTTC | CASSASGASYEQYF | TRBV7-2 | . | TRBD2 | TRBJ2-7
TGTGCCAGCAGTGCCCCAGGGGGCCTCGTAACAGATACGCAGTATTTT | CASSAPGGLVTDTQYF | TRBV27 | . | TRBD1 | TRBJ2-3
TGTGCCTGGAGTGTACGGGGGGGCTCCCTCTATGGCTACACCTTC | CAWSVRGGSLYGYTF | TRBV30 | . | . | TRBJ1-2
TGTGCCAGCAGCGTCGGACTAGCGGGAGATACGTGGGGCTACGAGCAGTACTTC | CASSVGLAGDTWGYEQYF | TRBV9 | . | TRBD2 | TRBJ2-7
TGTGCCAGCAGCTTAGACCACAGGGGGCTGTACGAGCAGTACTTC | CASSLDHRGLYEQYF | TRBV11-2 | . | TRBD1 | TRBJ2-7
TGTGCCACCAGCAGTCCTTTAGGGGTTCACGAGCAGTACTTC | CATSSPLGVHEQYF | TRBV15 | . | . | TRBJ2-7
TGTGCCAGCAGTAAGGGGGCCTCGAACACTGAAGCTTTCTTT | CASSKGASNTEAFF | TRBV25-1 | . | TRBD1 | TRBJ1-1
TGTGCCAGCAGCTTAGACGAGGCTTATGGCTACACCTTC | CASSLDEAYGYTF | TRBV7-6 | . | . | TRBJ1-2
TGTGCCAGCAGCGGCCCCCGGACAGAAAACACCGGGGAGCTGTTTTTT | CASSGPRTENTGELFF | TRBV28 | . | . | TRBJ2-2
TGTGCCAGTACCGGGACAGACACCGGGGAGCTGTTTTTT | CASTGTDTGELFF | TRBV6-1 | . | TRBD1 | TRBJ2-2
TGTGCCAGCATCAACGGAGGGAAAGCGGAGGGAGACAAAAACATTCAGTACTTC | CASINGGKAEGDKNIQYF | TRBV28 | . | . | TRBJ2-4
TGTGCCAGCAGCTCGACAGGGGGCTCCTACGAGCAGTACTTC | CASSSTGGSYEQYF | TRBV7-9 | . | TRBD1 | TRBJ2-7
TGTGCCACCCCCGGCCTGGGGACAGGCACCTATGGCTACACCTTC | CATPGLGTGTYGYTF | TRBV28 | . | TRBD1 | TRBJ1-2
TGTGCCAGCAGCCTAGATCAGGGGCCATGGTATGGCTACACCTTC | CASSLDQGPWYGYTF | TRBV7-9 | . | . | TRBJ1-2
TGTGCCAGCAGCCCTCGGACTAGCGCGGCCGGGGAGCTGTTTTTT | CASSPRTSAAGELFF | TRBV7-8 | . | TRBD2 | TRBJ2-2
TGTGCCAGTCGGACAGGGGTCAATGAGCAGTTCTTC | CASRTGVNEQFF | TRBV19 | . | TRBD1 | TRBJ2-1
TGTGCCACCAGCAGTCTCAATCAGCCCCAGCATTTT | CATSSLNQPQHF | TRBV15 | . | . | TRBJ1-5
TGTGCCAGCAGTCCATGGACTAGCGGGAGGGTCAACAATGAGCAGTTCTTC | CASSPWTSGRVNNEQFF | TRBV27 | . | TRBD2 | TRBJ2-1
TGTGCCAGCAGCTTAGGGGCGCAGGGGGCGAGGACTGAAGCTTTCTTT | CASSLGAQGARTEAFF | TRBV11-2 | . | TRBD1 | TRBJ1-1
TGTGCCAGCAGCTCAAACAGGGAGACCCAGTACTTC | CASSSNRETQYF | TRBV9 | . | . | TRBJ2-5
TGTGCCAGCACCGGGACTAGCGGGAGAGTGAATGAGCAGTTCTTC | CASTGTSGRVNEQFF | TRBV2 | . | TRBD2 | TRBJ2-1
TGTGCCAGCAGCTTTATAGGGGCGGCTGGAAACACCATATATTTT | CASSFIGAAGNTIYF | TRBV7-9 | . | . | TRBJ1-3
TGTGCCAGCAGCTCCCCGGCAGGATACACCGGGGAGCTGTTTTTT | CASSSPAGYTGELFF | TRBV7-3 | few | . | TRBJ2-2
TGTGCCACCAGCCGACCAGGACAGGGGGCGGAAAAACTGTTTTTT | CATSRPGQGAEKLFF | TRBV15 | . | TRBD1 | TRBJ1-4
TGTGCCAGCAGCCGAGGGCGGGCGGCTGGTAATGAAAAACTGTTTTTT | CASSRGRAAGNEKLFF | TRBV7-2 | few | . | TRBJ1-4
TGTGCCAGCAGCCGGGGGGGTAAGACAGGGAGGTTTGAAGAGACCCAGTACTTC | CASSRGGKTGRFEETQYF | TRBV5-4 | . | . | TRBJ2-5
TGTGCCAGCAGTTTAGCCAGGGGAGAAACTGAAGCTTTCTTT | CASSLARGETEAFF | TRBV27 | . | . | TRBJ1-1
TGCGCCAGCAGCCCGGGACTAGAGGGGGGCACAGATACGCAGTATTTT | CASSPGLEGGTDTQYF | TRBV5-1 | . | TRBD2 | TRBJ2-3
TGCGCCAGCAGCTTGGTGGGCCTACAGGGCCCCTGGGAGCAGTACTTC | CASSLVGLQGPWEQYF | TRBV5-1 | . | . | TRBJ2-7
TGTGCCAGCAGCCGTGGACTAGCTTATACAGATACGCAGTATTTT | CASSRGLAYTDTQYF | TRBV2 | . | TRBD2 | TRBJ2-3
TGTGCCAGCAGCTTAGTGGAGGACGGCAATCAGCCCCAGCATTTT | CASSLVEDGNQPQHF | TRBV7-8 | . | . | TRBJ1-5
TGTGCCAGCAGCCTTACAGGGTTACAGTCAGATACGCAGTATTTT | CASSLTGLQSDTQYF | TRBV7-3 | . | . | TRBJ2-3
TGTGCAAGTCGCTTTAGTGTGTTCCGGGACAGGGGGCTCGTCTATGGCTACACCTTC | CASRFSVFRDRGLVYGYTF | TRBV12-2 | . | . | TRBJ1-2
TGTGCCAGCAGTGTCGAAGCGGGGGGAGGCATCGCAGATACGCAGTATTTT | CASSVEAGGGIADTQYF | TRBV6-4 | . | TRBD2 | TRBJ2-3
TGTGCCAGCAGCTTGGCGGACAGGGGGAATGAAAAACTGTTTTTT | CASSLADRGNEKLFF | TRBV5-6 | . | TRBD1 | TRBJ1-4
TGTGCCAGCAGTTCAACCGACAGTCTATCCTACAATGAGCAGTTCTTC | CASSSTDSLSYNEQFF | TRBV27 | . | . | TRBJ2-1
TGTGCCAGTAGTACGACAGGGGCGGACCTATGGGGGGCCAACGTCCTGACTTTC | CASSTTGADLWGANVLTF | TRBV19 | . | TRBD1 | TRBJ2-6
TGTGCCAGCAGCCCGCTACTAGATTCGGAGACCCAGTACTTC | CASSPLLDSETQYF | TRBV7-7 | . | . | TRBJ2-5
TGTGCCAGCAGCCCTCGTCCTAGCGGGTTCGGGGAGCTGTTTTTT | CASSPRPSGFGELFF | TRBV7-2 | . | TRBD2 | TRBJ2-2
TGCGCCAGCAGCTTTGTACAGCCTAGCACAGATACGCAGTATTTT | CASSFVQPSTDTQYF | TRBV5-1 | few | . | TRBJ2-3
TGCGCCAGCAGCGGACTAGCGGGAGGTTTTCAGTTCTTC | CASSGLAGGFQFF | TRBV5-1 | . | TRBD2 | TRBJ2-1
TGTGCCTGGAGGATTGGTGCTAGCGGGGCAAACACCGGGGAGCTGTTTTTT | CAWRIGASGANTGELFF | TRBV30 | . | TRBD2 | TRBJ2-2
TGCAGCGCCGACAGGGGTGACACCGGGGAGCTGTTTTTT | CSADRGDTGELFF | TRBV29-1 | . | TRBD1 | TRBJ2-2
TGTGCCAACCAGACTAGCGGGAGTGGCAATGAGCAGTTCTTC | CANQTSGSGNEQFF | TRBV2 | . | TRBD2 | TRBJ2-1
TGTGCCAGTAGTATAGATCTATTGAGGACGCAGTATTTT | CASSIDLLRTQYF | TRBV19 | . | . | TRBJ2-3
TGTGCCAGCAGCTTGAGACAGGGGGGGTACAATGAGCAGTTCTTC | CASSLRQGGYNEQFF | TRBV5-4 | . | TRBD1 | TRBJ2-1
TGCGCCAGCAGCTTGAGGGCTAGCGGGGGAGGCCAAGAGACCCAGTACTTC | CASSLRASGGGQETQYF | TRBV5-1 | few | TRBD2 | TRBJ2-5
TGTGCCAGCAGCGCAGGGGGGGGACTAGCAAATGAGCAGTTCTTC | CASSAGGGLANEQFF | TRBV9 | . | TRBD2 | TRBJ2-1
TGTGCCATCAGTGAAGGACTAGCGGGGGTCCAAGAGACCCAGTACTTC | CAISEGLAGVQETQYF | TRBV10-3 | . | TRBD2 | TRBJ2-5